The 23 T cell receptor beta chains below all came from one sample that was sequenced in a study of T cell responses to AZD1222 COVID-19 vaccine. Clones were read by immunoSEQ multiplex PCR, and TCRdb kept only the in-frame ones, dropping some. The sample lists about 180,000 clones; 70% to 90% were seen once. This material consisted of peripheral blood, taken 28 days after the second AZD1222 dose. The receptors here all came from an adult who received the AZD1222 COVID-19 vaccine.

The genes are TRBV18 and TRBJ2-7, with 7 positions matching TRBD1. Losses at the gene ends were 2 bases for V and 0 bases for J; bases not matched to a gene: 1. The V gene's germline CDR1 is KGHSH and CDR2 LQKENI. This CDR3 region has 14 residues. The CDR3 nucleotides are TGTGCCAGCTCACCAGGGGACAGCTCCTACGAGCAGTACTTC. Translation gives CASSPGDSSYEQYF. Full variable domain (missing parts from reference TRBV18 and TRBJ2-7): NAGVMQNPRHLVRRRGQEARLRCSPMKGHSHVYWYRQLPEEGLKFMVYLQKENIIDESGMPKERFSAEFPKEGPSILRIQQVVRGDSAAYFCASSPGDSSYEQYFGPGTRLTVT.

V and J are TRBV27 and TRBJ2-3; D is undetermined. The V end lost 3 bases, the J end lost 3 bases, and 7 bases lay between the germline ends. This CDR3 has 13 residues. The germline gives CDR1 MNHEY, CDR2 SMNVEV (reference sequence). CDR3 sequence (DNA): TGTGCCAGCAGTTTTGGTGGTACAGATACGCAGTATTTT. The encoded protein is CASSFGGTDTQYF.

A single count supports this clone. This chain links TRBV24-1 with TRBJ2-1; 12 bases align to TRBD1. V lost 8 bases to trimming and J lost 8 bases; unmatched junction nucleotides: 9. Germline V gene data show CDR1 as KGHDR and CDR2 as SFDVKD. CDR3 size: 15 residues. The DNA of the CDR3 is TGTGCCACCACGGTTGGGACAGGGGGCTTGGATGAGCAGTTCTTC. It yields the protein CATTVGTGGLDEQFF.

The V gene is TRBV6-5, the J gene TRBJ1-3; D is possibly TRBD1 (6 bases). V shed 0 bases and J shed 8 bases, with 17 bases lying between them. This CDR3 is built from 16 residues. The germline CDR1 and CDR2 sequences are MNHEY and SVGAGI. The chain's CDR3 is CASSYSNRPGADTIYF. The CDR3 region has the DNA TGTGCCAGCAGTTACTCGAACCGGCCGGGGGCGGACACCATATATTTT.

In the case of this clone: The DNA is omitted, as the CDR3 cannot be located on it reliably, and the CDR3 follows TCRdb's listing. The chain has TRBV5-4 and TRBJ1-1. CDR1 SGHNT and CDR2 YYREEE come from the germline V gene (reference sequence). The CDR3 sequence runs 16 residues, both termini included. CDR3 region: CASSLAFGPGNTEAFF.

V gene TRBV4-2 combines with J gene TRBJ2-7; the D gene is possibly TRBD2 (6 bases). Germline CDR1 reads LGHNA; CDR2 reads YNFKEQ. The V and J ends lost 0 bases and 0 bases respectively, with 9 bases between them. The CDR3 has 15 residues. CDR3 residues: CASSQESSGSYEQYF. DNA of the CDR3: TGTGCCAGCAGCCAAGAGAGTAGCGGCTCCTACGAGCAGTACTTC.

With respect to this clone: The germline gene is not matched at one end of the junction; a read error may be the cause. The chain carries TRBV9 and TRBJ2-3; D is unclear. The CDR3 is 14 amino acids. CDR1 is SGDLS, CDR2 YYNGEE, per germline. In DNA, the CDR3 is TGTGCCAGCAGCGTAGAAGAGTGGTTGGCAGCTCCTTCTTTT. Translated: CASSVEEWLAAPSF.

This chain connects TRBV7-2 to TRBJ1-2; the D gene is possibly TRBD1 (5 bases). V gave up 5 bases and J gave up 7 bases, with 23 bases separating them. The germline CDR1 and CDR2 sequences are SGHTA and FQGNSA. This CDR3 has 16 amino acids. The CDR3 here is CASSPAPEWGEGGYTF. CDR3 bases: TGTGCCAGCAGCCCCGCCCCCGAGTGGGGGGAGGGTGGCTACACCTTC. Full variable domain (remainder filled in from reference TRBV7-2 and TRBJ1-2): GAGVSQSPSNKVTEKGKDVELRCDPISGHTALYWYRQSLGQGLEFLIYFQGNSAPDKSGLPSDRFSAERTGGSVSTLTIQRTQQEDSAVYLCASSPAPEWGEGGYTFGSGTRLTVV.

The chain carries TRBV19 and TRBJ1-3; 10 nucleotides agree with TRBD1. V dropped 7 bases and J dropped 0; count of bases not matched to a gene: 6. The CDR3 extends over 16 amino acids. Germline V gives CDR1 LNHDA, CDR2 SQIVND (reference sequence). In DNA, the CDR3 is TGTGCCAGTACCCCGACAGGGGGCTTCTCTGGAAACACCATATATTTT. Its translation: CASTPTGGFSGNTIYF.

This chain connects TRBV7-2 to TRBJ2-2; TRBD2 matches 7 bases. Germline V gives CDR1 SGHTA, CDR2 FQGNSA. The J segment lost 4 bases and the V segment lost 5 bases, leaving 7 bases of the junction unmatched. The CDR3 consists of 15 residues. The CDR3 loop is CASSPGLEGTGELFF. The CDR3 DNA is TGTGCCAGCAGCCCCGGACTAGAGGGCACCGGGGAGCTGTTTTTT.

The genes are TRBV7-2 and TRBJ1-5; unclear D gene. The CDR3 has 13 residues. CDR1 is SGHTA, CDR2 FQGNSA, per germline. V was pared by 2 bases and J by 4 bases, with 6 bases between. The CDR3 DNA is TGTGCCAGCAGCTTATGGATTAATCAGCCCCAGCATTTT. Translating gives CASSLWINQPQHF.

This sequence joins TRBV7-2 and TRBJ2-3, with unresolved D. V lost 6 bases and J 0 bases, leaving 13 bases between the germline ends. The CDR3 spans 15 residues. The germline gives CDR1 SGHTA, CDR2 FQGNSA. The CDR3 coding sequence is TGTGCCAGCAGTTTTAACGGGCAAAGCACAGATACGCAGTATTTT. It specifies CASSFNGQSTDTQYF.

The chain is built from TRBV3-1 (or the pseudogene TRBV3-2) and TRBJ1-1, with TRBD1 as a possible D gene (5 bases). Trimming stripped 0 bases from V and 2 bases from J, with 13 bases between. Germline V gene sequence: CDR1 LGHDT, CDR2 YNNKEL (reference sequence). The CDR3 runs 16 residues. The DNA for the CDR3 is TGTGCCAGCAGCCAAGATAGGGGCACCCCAAACACTGAAGCTTTCTTT. Its protein is CASSQDRGTPNTEAFF.

V and J are TRBV19 and TRBJ2-1; 11 bases align to TRBD2. CDR1 is LNHDA, CDR2 SQIVND, per germline (reference sequence). The junction had 13 bases not matched to a gene; V was cut back by 8 bases and J by 7 bases. CDR3 length: 16 amino acids. CDR3 DNA sequence: TGTGCCAGTGGACCCTTTGGGGCTAGCGGGAGGAATGAGCAGTTCTTC. Protein: CASGPFGASGRNEQFF.

The sample holds a few counts of this clone. The rearrangement uses TRBV19 and TRBJ1-3; D is perhaps TRBD1 (6 bases). The ends were cut back, 5 bases at V and 1 base at J, with 12 bases in the middle. The CDR3 runs to 15 residues. Germline V gene sequence: CDR1 LNHDA, CDR2 SQIVND (reference sequence). The chain's CDR3 is CASSERTVSGNTIYF. CDR3 in DNA: TGTGCCAGTAGTGAACGGACAGTATCTGGAAACACCATATATTTT.

The V and J genes are TRBV2 and TRBJ2-6; either TRBD1 or TRBD2 may fit D (5 bases each). Trimming cost V 5 bases and J 1 base, with 12 bases left between them. This CDR3 comprises 16 residues. Germline CDR1 and CDR2: SNHLY and FYNNEI. This chain's CDR3 is CASSWGRLSGANVLTF. DNA for the CDR3: TGTGCCAGCAGTTGGGGACGGCTGTCTGGGGCCAACGTCCTGACTTTC.

This chain links TRBV30 with TRBJ2-5; 13 nucleotides match TRBD2. Germline loops: CDR1 GTSNPN, CDR2 SVGIG (reference sequence). With 8 bases clipped from V and 3 bases from J, the junction kept 6 bases outside the gene matches. The CDR3 is 14 amino acids. CDR3 nucleotides: TGTGCCGGGGAAGGACTAGCGGGAGAAGAGACCCAGTACTTC. Translated: CAGEGLAGEETQYF.

This chain links TRBV7-2 with TRBJ2-7; TRBD1 matches at 8 bases. The V gene end was trimmed by 3 bases and the J gene end by 5 bases; junction bases not matched to a gene: 3. The CDR3 contains 13 residues. Germline CDR1 and CDR2: SGHTA and FQGNSA. The CDR3 DNA is TGTGCCAGCAGCTTGCAGGGGGCTAACGAGCAGTACTTC. Residues: CASSLQGANEQYF.

V is TRBV4-3 and J is TRBJ2-1; D perhaps matches TRBD2 (5 bases). Trimming took off 0 bases at V and 8 bases at J, with 8 bases between the two ends. Germline V lookup: CDR1 LGHNA, CDR2 YSLEER. The CDR3 sequence is 13 residues long. The CDR3 loop reads CASSQEDGDEQFF. Written as DNA, the CDR3 is TGCGCCAGCAGCCAAGAGGACGGGGATGAGCAGTTCTTC.

V gene TRBV7-3 combines with J gene TRBJ2-7; D is ambiguous. The V gene lost 5 bases and the J gene lost 0 bases, with 8 bases spanning the gap. Germline CDR1 reads SGHTA; CDR2 reads FQGTGA. The CDR3 runs to 13 residues. The CDR3 bases are TGTGCCAGCAGCGACGGGTTCTCCTACGAGCAGTACTTC. Its protein is CASSDGFSYEQYF.

This rearrangement joins TRBV28 to TRBJ2-7, with 13 bases that match TRBD2. The CDR3 extends over 15 amino acids. The V gene end was trimmed by 5 bases and the J gene end by 6 bases; junction bases not matched to a gene: 7. Germline V CDR1 and CDR2: MDHEN, SYDVKM. CDR3 sequence (DNA): TGTGCCAGCAGTCGAGGGACTAGCGGGACAGTCGAGCAGTACTTC. This encodes CASSRGTSGTVEQYF.

V gene TRBV9 combines with J gene TRBJ2-3; 14 bases fit TRBD2. The CDR3 contains 17 residues. CDR1 and CDR2 from the germline V gene are SGDLS and YYNGEE. Trimming removed 4 bases from V and 3 bases from J; junction bases left unmatched: 7. CDR3 region: CASSTSGTSGRTDTQYF. CDR3 DNA sequence: TGTGCCAGCAGCACGTCCGGGACTAGCGGGAGAACAGATACGCAGTATTTT.

The rearrangement joins TRBV7-8 to TRBJ2-3; D is undetermined. The ends were cut back, 1 base at V and 2 bases at J, with 4 bases in the middle. Looked up from germline, CDR1 is SGHVS and CDR2 is FQNEAQ. The CDR3 is 13 amino acids. The CDR3 nucleotides are TGTGCCAGCAGCTTAGTTGTCACAGATACGCAGTATTTT. Translated, it gives CASSLVVTDTQYF.